Sequencing of this T cell receptor (beta chain) was carried out in a study of OX40 agonist ivuxolimab in advanced cancers. The CDR3 is 14 amino acids. V lost 1 base to trimming and J lost 6 bases, with 12 bases between them. The germline gives CDR1 SGHVS, CDR2 FQNEAQ. The data were produced by immunoSEQ multiplex PCR, yet TCRdb's version contains in-frame clones alone and is incomplete. The sample carries 50,000 to 55,000 clones, around 82% recorded once. The chain employs TRBV7-8 and TRBJ1-1; no reliable D call. The sample in question was CD4+ or CD8+ T cells sorted from blood, obtained in a trial of the OX40 agonist ivuxolimab. This sequence was found in an adult with an advanced solid tumor such as melanoma, head and neck, liver or kidney cancer. CDR3 coding DNA: TGTGCCAGCAGCTTAGGGACCCAGGTCCCTGAAGCTTTCTTT. It translates to CASSLGTQVPEAFF.